This T cell receptor (beta chain) was captured by sequencing in a study of shared clonotypes between healthy human individuals. The sample holds one count of this clone. The CDR3 extends over 16 amino acids. Unmatched junction bases numbered 12, after V lost 3 bases and J lost 7 bases. The germline V gene has CDR1 MNHNY and CDR2 SVGAGI (reference sequence). Here immunoSEQ multiplex PCR was the method, and the copy in TCRdb shows in-frame clones only, minus some. This table holds fewer than 3 million clones, just under 95% found once. The chain couples TRBV6-6 to TRBJ2-7; 10 bases are a match to TRBD1. This TCR was recovered from a man aged 18 to 30 in good health. Some clones in this sample may be carry-over from other donors' samples. What was sequenced was naive CD4+ T cells from PBMCs. The subset is: CD45RA+ positively selected. The CDR3 is CASSYVPGTGEREQYF. The CDR3 nucleotides read TGTGCCAGCAGTTATGTCCCCGGGACAGGGGAGCGTGAGCAGTACTTC.